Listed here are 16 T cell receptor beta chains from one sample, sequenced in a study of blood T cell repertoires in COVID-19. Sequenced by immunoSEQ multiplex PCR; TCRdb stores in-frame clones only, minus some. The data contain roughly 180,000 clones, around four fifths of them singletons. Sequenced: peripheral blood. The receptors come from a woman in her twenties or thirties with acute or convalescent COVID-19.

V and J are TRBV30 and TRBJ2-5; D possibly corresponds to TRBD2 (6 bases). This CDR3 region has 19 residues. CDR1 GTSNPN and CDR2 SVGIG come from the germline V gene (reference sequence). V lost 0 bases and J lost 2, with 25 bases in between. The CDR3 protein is CAWSVLVGKGLFAQETQYF. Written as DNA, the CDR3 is TGTGCCTGGAGTGTACTAGTCGGAAAGGGACTTTTCGCACAAGAGACCCAGTACTTC.

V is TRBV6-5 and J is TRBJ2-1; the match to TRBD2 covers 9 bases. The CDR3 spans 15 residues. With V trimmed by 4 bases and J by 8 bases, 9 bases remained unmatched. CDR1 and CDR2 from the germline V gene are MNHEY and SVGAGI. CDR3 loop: CASSSPSGTSYEQFF. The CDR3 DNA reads TGTGCCAGCAGTTCACCCTCCGGGACTAGCTATGAGCAGTTCTTC.

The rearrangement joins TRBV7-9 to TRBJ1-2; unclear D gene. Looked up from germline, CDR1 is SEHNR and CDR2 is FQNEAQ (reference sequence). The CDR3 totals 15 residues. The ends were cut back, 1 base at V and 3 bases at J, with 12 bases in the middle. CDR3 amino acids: CASSLGGGQYYGYTF. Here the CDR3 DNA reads TGTGCCAGCAGCTTAGGAGGCGGCCAGTACTATGGCTACACCTTC. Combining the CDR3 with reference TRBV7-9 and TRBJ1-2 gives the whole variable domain DTGVSQNPRHKITKRGQNVTFRCDPISEHNRLYWYRQTLGQGPEFLTYFQNEAQLEKSRLLSDRFSAERPKGSFSTLEIQRTEQGDSAMYLCASSLGGGQYYGYTFGSGTRLTVV.

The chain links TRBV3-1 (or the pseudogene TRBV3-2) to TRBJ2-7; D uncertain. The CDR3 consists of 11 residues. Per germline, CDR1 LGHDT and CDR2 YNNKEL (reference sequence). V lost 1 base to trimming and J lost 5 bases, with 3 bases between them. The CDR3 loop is CASSQGDEQYF. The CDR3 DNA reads TGTGCCAGCAGCCAAGGAGACGAGCAGTACTTC.

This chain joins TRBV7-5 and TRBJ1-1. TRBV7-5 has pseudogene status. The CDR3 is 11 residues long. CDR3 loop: CVRSLSSVAFF. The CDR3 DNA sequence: TGTGTCAGAAGCTTATCTTCGGTAGCTTTCTTT.

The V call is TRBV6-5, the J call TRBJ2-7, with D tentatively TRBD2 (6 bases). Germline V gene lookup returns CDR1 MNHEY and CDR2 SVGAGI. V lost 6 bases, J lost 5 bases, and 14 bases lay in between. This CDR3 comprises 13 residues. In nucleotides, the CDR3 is TGTGCCAGCAGCGTGGGGTGGGGGGACGAGCAGTACTTC. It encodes CASSVGWGDEQYF.

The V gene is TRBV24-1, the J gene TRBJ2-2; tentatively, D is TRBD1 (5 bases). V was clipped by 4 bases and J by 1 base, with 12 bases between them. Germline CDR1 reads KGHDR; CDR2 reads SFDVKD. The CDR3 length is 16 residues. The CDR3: CATSEPIGQNTGELFF. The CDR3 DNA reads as TGTGCCACCAGTGAACCTATAGGACAGAACACCGGGGAGCTGTTTTTT.

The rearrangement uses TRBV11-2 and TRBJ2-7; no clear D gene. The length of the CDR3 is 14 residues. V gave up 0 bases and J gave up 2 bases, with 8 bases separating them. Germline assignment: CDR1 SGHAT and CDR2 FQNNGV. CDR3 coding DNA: TGTGCCAGCAGCTTAGATCCAGGCCCCTACGAGCAGTACTTC. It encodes CASSLDPGPYEQYF.

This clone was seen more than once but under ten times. The DNA of the CDR3 is TGTGCCAGCAGCGTAAGGACAGGGTCCAATGAAAAACTGTTTTTT. Its protein is CASSVRTGSNEKLFF. The rearrangement joins TRBV7-9 to TRBJ1-4; 8 positions agree with TRBD1. CDR1 is SEHNR, CDR2 FQNEAQ, per germline (reference sequence). The CDR3 is made up of 15 amino acids. V shed 5 bases and J 5 bases; nucleotides not matched to a gene: 7.

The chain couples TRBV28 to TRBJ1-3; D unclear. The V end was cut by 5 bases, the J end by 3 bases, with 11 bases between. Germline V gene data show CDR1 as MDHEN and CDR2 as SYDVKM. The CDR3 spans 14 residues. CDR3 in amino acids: CASSASGLGNTIYF. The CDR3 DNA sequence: TGTGCCAGCAGTGCTTCGGGTCTTGGAAACACCATATATTTT.

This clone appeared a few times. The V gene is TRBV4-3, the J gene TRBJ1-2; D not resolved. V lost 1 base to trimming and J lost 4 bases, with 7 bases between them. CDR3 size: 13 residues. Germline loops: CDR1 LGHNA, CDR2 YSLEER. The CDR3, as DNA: TGCGCCAGCAGCCAAGTCGGTACCTATGGCTACACCTTC. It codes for CASSQVGTYGYTF.

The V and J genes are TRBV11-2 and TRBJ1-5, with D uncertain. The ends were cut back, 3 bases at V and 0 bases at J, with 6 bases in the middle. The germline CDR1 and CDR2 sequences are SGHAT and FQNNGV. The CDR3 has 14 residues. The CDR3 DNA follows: TGTGCCAGCAGCTTTAGTCGTAGCAATCAGCCCCAGCATTTT. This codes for CASSFSRSNQPQHF.

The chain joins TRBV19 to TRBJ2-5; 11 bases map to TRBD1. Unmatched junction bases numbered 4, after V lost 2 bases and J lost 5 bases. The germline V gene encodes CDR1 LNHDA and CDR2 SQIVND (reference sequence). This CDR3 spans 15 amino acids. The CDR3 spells CASSIRTGGGETQYF. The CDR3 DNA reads TGTGCCAGTAGTATACGGACAGGGGGCGGGGAGACCCAGTACTTC.

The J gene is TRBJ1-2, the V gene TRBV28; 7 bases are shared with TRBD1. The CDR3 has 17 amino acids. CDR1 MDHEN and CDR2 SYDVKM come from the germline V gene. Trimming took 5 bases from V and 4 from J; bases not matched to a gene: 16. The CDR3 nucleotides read TGTGCCAGCAGTCTACGGACAGGATTCCTCCGGGGCTATGGCTACACCTTC. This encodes CASSLRTGFLRGYGYTF.

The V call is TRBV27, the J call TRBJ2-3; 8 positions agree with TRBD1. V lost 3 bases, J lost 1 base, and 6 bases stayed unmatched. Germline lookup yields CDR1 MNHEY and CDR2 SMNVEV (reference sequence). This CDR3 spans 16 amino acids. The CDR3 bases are TGTGCCAGCAGTTTGACCCCGGGACAGGGCACAGATACGCAGTATTTT. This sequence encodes CASSLTPGQGTDTQYF.

The CDR3 sequence: CASSFTVYTGELFF. The CDR3 region has the DNA TGTGCCAGCAGCTTTACAGTGTACACCGGGGAGCTGTTTTTT. V gene TRBV5-8 combines with J gene TRBJ2-2; D gene uncertain. This CDR3 spans 14 amino acids. V shed 2 bases and J shed 3 bases, with 8 bases lying between them. The V gene's germline CDR1 is SGHTS and CDR2 YDEGEE.